These 5 T cell receptor beta chains were all obtained from the same sample, sequenced in a study of blood T cell repertoires in COVID-19. Profiled with immunoSEQ multiplex PCR; TCRdb holds only in-frame clones, not every one. Found here are 250,000 to 350,000 clones, more than 70% of them singletons; the top ten hold about 5.4%. Sequencing was done on a sample of PBMCs or T cells enriched from blood (not recorded which). The receptors originated from a woman in her twenties or thirties who had recovered from COVID-19.

This clone came up a few times. CDR3 in amino acids: CASSPPVQGVRSYGYTF. The DNA for the CDR3 is TGTGCCAGCAGTCCGCCCGTCCAGGGGGTTCGATCTTATGGCTACACCTTC. The chain uses TRBV6-2 or TRBV6-3 and TRBJ1-2; TRBD1 agrees at 7 bases. This CDR3 is 17 amino acids long. Germline V lookup: CDR1 MNHEY, CDR2 SVGEGT. V shed 5 bases and J 5 bases; nucleotides not matched to a gene: 17.

The V and J genes are TRBV6-5 and TRBJ1-6; D unclear. The CDR3 is made up of 15 amino acids. V was cut by 0 bases and J by 7 bases, with 10 bases left in between. From germline, CDR1 is MNHEY and CDR2 SVGAGI. The CDR3 coding sequence is TGTGCCAGCAGTTACTCGAGTCCGGGAAATTCACCCCTCCACTTT. It is translated as CASSYSSPGNSPLHF.

This clone was recorded a few times. The chain couples TRBV6-2 or TRBV6-3 to TRBJ2-2, with a tentative D call TRBD1 (6 bases). The CDR3 sequence is 16 residues long. Trimming removed 6 bases at V and 2 bases at J, with 16 bases between. The germline gives CDR1 MNHEY, CDR2 SVGEGT. CDR3 nucleotide sequence: TGTGCCAGCAGCCTCCAAGGGGGTTCTAACACCGGGGAGCTGTTTTTT. Translated: CASSLQGGSNTGELFF.

This chain connects TRBV24-1 to TRBJ1-3; maybe TRBD1 (5 bases). The ends were cut back, 12 bases at V and 4 bases at J, with 18 bases in the middle. Germline V lookup: CDR1 KGHDR, CDR2 SFDVKD. The CDR3 spans 14 residues. In DNA, the CDR3 is TGTGCCCCCCGCCCAGGGCTGGCAGGAAACACCATATATTTT. The encoded protein is CAPRPGLAGNTIYF.

V usage is TRBV18 and J usage is TRBJ1-2; 10 bases align to TRBD1. This CDR3 is built from 15 residues. The germline V gene encodes CDR1 KGHSH and CDR2 LQKENI. Trimming took 3 bases from V and 6 from J; bases not matched to a gene: 7. The CDR3 here is CASSPSRQGADGYTF. The DNA of the CDR3 is TGTGCCAGCTCACCGAGTAGACAGGGGGCAGATGGCTACACCTTC.